The rows below give T cell receptor beta chains drawn from one sample of a study of blood T cell repertoires in COVID-19. This table comes from immunoSEQ multiplex PCR, and its TCRdb copy is limited to in-frame clones, with some not included. This table holds under 250,000 clones, roughly 90% found once. Sequenced sample: peripheral blood. The source of these receptors is a man in his sixties with COVID-19, enrolled during active disease. The CDR3 runs from the conserved cysteine through the conserved F or W. A D gene is named only where the DNA matches it firmly. Not all rows give a size; the values are once, few, many and, for expanded clones, a class.

.,TRBJ2-5,TRBV10-2,TRBD1,CASSGTVQETQYF,TGCGCCAGCAGCGGGACAGTCCAAGAGACCCAGTACTTC
.,TRBJ2-1,TRBV18,TRBD1,CASSIGTGYNEQFF,TGTGCCAGCTCCATCGGGACAGGGTACAATGAGCAGTTCTTC
.,TRBJ2-3,TRBV4-3,TRBD2,CASSQGGGRATDTQYF,TGCGCCAGCAGCCAAGGTGGCGGGAGGGCCACAGATACGCAGTATTTT
.,TRBJ1-2,TRBV18,TRBD1,CASSATGTDYGYTF,TGTGCCAGCTCAGCGACAGGGACTGACTATGGCTACACCTTC
.,TRBJ1-3,TRBV7-8,TRBD1,CASTPIPSGDRGLNTIYF,TGTGCCAGCACCCCCATTCCTTCTGGGGACAGGGGGCTTAACACCATATATTTT
.,TRBJ1-5,TRBV19,.,CASTRSPGENQPQHF,TGTGCCAGTACCCGATCCCCGGGAGAGAATCAGCCCCAGCATTTT
.,TRBJ1-5,TRBV24-1,.,CATSDWGRGGVNQPQHF,TGTGCCACCAGTGATTGGGGCAGGGGAGGGGTCAATCAGCCCCAGCATTTT
.,TRBJ2-5,TRBV10-1,.,CASSEAGEQTQYF,TGCGCCAGCAGTGAGGCCGGGGAGCAGACCCAGTACTTC
.,TRBJ1-1,TRBV19,TRBD1,CASSPRGQGSNTEAFF,TGTGCCAGTAGTCCCCGGGGACAGGGATCGAACACTGAAGCTTTCTTT
.,TRBJ1-1,TRBV2,.,CASSGGLPNTEAFF,TGTGCCAGCAGTGGGGGCCTTCCGAACACTGAAGCTTTCTTT
.,TRBJ2-7,TRBV6-5,TRBD1,CASILTGGSYEQYF,TGTGCCAGCATCTTGACAGGGGGCTCCTACGAGCAGTACTTC
few,TRBJ1-5,TRBV11-2,.,CASSLDTGGNQPQHF,TGTGCCAGCAGCTTAGATACGGGTGGCAATCAGCCCCAGCATTTT
.,TRBJ2-4,TRBV10-3,.,CAISESVRDGNIQYF,TGTGCCATCAGTGAGTCAGTGCGGGACGGAAACATTCAGTACTTC
.,TRBJ1-2,TRBV10-2,TRBD1,CASREQGKGYTF,TGCGCCAGCAGAGAACAGGGGAAGGGCTACACCTTC
.,TRBJ1-2,TRBV10-3,.,CAISEVDSPTTPNYGYTF,TGTGCCATCAGTGAAGTGGACAGCCCAACCACCCCGAACTATGGCTACACCTTC